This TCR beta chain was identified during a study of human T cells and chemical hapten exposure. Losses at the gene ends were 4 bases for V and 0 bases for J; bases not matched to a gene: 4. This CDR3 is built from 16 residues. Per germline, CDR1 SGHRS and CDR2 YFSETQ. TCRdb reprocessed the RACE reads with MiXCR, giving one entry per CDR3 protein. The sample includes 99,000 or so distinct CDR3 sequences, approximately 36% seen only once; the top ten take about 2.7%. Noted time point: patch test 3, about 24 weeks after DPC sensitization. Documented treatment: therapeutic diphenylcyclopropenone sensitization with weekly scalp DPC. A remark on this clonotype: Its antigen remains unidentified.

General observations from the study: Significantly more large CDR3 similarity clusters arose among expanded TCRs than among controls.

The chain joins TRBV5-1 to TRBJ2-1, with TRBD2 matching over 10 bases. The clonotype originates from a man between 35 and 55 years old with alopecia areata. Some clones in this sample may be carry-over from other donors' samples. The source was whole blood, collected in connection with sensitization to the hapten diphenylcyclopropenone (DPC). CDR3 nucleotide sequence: TGCGCCAGCAGCAGACCTAGCGGGAGCTCCTACAATGAGCAGTTCTTC. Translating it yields CASSRPSGSSYNEQFF.